What follows is one TCR beta chain and its context. Antigen: not known. The method was immunoSEQ multiplex PCR; TCRdb's version includes in-frame clones alone and lacks a portion of them. Of about 68,000 clones in the sample, 88% were seen once. Germline V lookup: CDR1 SGHVS, CDR2 FQNEAQ. The V end was cut by 0 bases, the J end by 5 bases, with 7 bases between. There are 13 residues in the CDR3. The sample belongs to a study of T cell responses to AZD1222 COVID-19 vaccine. Study-wide findings and caveats: Along spike, vaccine-associated CD4 TCRs were found throughout, with dominance at 160-218 and 743-854. Reports say nearly half of spike-specific TCRs go after unmutated variant regions. Without day 14 samples, only post-peak T cell repertoires were studied. Spike-specific TCR breadth and depth were elevated following two AZD1222 doses.

The TCR sequence derives from an adult in good health. Material: peripheral blood, obtained on day 0 of AZD1222 vaccination. The chain employs TRBV7-8 and TRBJ1-1; D is ambiguous. The CDR3 DNA reads TGTGCCAGCAGCTTAGCGCTAAAGACTGAAGCTTTCTTT. Amino acids: CASSLALKTEAFF.